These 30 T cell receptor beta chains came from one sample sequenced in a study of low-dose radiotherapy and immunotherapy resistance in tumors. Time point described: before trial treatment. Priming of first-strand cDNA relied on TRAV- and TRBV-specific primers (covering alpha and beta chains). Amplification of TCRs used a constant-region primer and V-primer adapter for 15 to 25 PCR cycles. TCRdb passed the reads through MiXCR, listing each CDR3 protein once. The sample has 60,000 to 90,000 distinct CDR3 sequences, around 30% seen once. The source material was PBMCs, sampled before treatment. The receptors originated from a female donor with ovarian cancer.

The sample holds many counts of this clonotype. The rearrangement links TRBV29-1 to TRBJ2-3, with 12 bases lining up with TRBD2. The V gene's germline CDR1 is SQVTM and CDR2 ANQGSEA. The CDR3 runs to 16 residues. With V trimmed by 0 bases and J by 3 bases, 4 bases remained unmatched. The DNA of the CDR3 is TGCAGCGTTGAAGAGACTAGCGGGAGCCTTACAGATACGCAGTATTTT. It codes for CSVEETSGSLTDTQYF.

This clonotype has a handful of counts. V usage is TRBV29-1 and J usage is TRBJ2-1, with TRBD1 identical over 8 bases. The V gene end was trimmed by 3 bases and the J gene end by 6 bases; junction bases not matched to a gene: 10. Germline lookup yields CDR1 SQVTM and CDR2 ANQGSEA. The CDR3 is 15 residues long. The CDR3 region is CSVEWGRGRGNEQFF. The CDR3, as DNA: TGCAGCGTTGAGTGGGGCAGGGGGCGCGGCAATGAGCAGTTCTTC.

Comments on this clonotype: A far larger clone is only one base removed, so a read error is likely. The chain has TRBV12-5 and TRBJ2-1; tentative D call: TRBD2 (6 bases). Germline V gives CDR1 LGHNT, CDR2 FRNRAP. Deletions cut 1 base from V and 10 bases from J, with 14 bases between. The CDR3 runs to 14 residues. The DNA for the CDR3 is TGTGCTAGTGGTTTGGGGGGAGGAAGCTACGAGCAGTTCTTC. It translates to CASGLGGGSYEQFF.

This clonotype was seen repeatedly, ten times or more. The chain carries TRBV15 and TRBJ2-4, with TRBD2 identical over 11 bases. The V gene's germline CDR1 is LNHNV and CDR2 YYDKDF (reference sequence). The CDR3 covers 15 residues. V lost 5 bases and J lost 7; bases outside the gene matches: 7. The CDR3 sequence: CATSGGSSGRNIQYF. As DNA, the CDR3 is TGTGCCACCAGCGGGGGGTCTAGCGGGAGGAACATTCAGTACTTC.

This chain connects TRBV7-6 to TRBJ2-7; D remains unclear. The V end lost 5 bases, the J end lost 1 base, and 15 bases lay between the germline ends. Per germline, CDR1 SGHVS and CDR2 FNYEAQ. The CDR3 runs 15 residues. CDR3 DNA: TGTGCCAGCAGCCAAGACCCGGACCGGTCCTACGAGCAGTACGTC. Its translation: CASSQDPDRSYEQYV.

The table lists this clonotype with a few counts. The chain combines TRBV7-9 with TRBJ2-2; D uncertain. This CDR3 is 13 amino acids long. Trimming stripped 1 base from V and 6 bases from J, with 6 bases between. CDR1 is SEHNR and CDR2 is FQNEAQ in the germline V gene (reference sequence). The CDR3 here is CASSLDLPGELFF. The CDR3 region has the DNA TGTGCCAGCAGCTTAGATCTCCCCGGGGAGCTGTTTTTT. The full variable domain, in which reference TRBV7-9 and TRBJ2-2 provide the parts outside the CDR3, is DTGVSQNPRHKITKRGQNVTFRCDPISEHNRLYWYRQTLGQGPEFLTYFQNEAQLEKSRLLSDRFSAERPKGSFSTLEIQRTEQGDSAMYLCASSLDLPGELFFGEGSRLTVL.

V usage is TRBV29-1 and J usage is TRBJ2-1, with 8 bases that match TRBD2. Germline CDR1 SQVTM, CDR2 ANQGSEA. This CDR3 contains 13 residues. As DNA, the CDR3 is TGCACCATCCGCGGCGGGGGGCAGGATGAGCAGTTCTTC. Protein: CTIRGGGQDEQFF.

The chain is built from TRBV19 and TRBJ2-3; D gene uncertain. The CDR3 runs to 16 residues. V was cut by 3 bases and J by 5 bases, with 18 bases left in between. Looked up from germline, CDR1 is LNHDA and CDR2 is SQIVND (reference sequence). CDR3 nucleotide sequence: TGTGCCAGTAGTATTGGCCCCACCTTCGATTTAGATACGCAGTATTTT. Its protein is CASSIGPTFDLDTQYF.

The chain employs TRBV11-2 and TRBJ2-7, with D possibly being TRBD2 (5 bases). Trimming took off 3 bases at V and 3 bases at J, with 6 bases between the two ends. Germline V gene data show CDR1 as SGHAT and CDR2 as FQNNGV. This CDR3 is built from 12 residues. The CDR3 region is CASSFGNYEQYF. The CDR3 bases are TGTGCCAGCAGCTTCGGGAACTACGAGCAGTACTTC.

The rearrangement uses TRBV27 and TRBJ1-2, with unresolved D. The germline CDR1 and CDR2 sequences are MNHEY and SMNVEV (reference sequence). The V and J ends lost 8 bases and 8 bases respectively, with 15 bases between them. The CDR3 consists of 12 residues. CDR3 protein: CASRPSGWGYTF. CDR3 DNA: TGTGCCAGCCGCCCCTCAGGATGGGGCTACACCTTC.

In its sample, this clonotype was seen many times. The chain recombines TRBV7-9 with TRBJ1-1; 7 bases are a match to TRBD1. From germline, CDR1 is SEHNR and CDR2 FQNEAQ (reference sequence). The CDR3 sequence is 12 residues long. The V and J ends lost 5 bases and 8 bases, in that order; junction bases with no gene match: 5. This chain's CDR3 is CASSPLGQEAFF. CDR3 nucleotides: TGTGCCAGCAGCCCGTTGGGACAGGAAGCTTTCTTT.

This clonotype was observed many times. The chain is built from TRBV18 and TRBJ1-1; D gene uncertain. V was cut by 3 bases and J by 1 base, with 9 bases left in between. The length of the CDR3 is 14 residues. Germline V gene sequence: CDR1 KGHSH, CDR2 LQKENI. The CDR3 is CASSPELSNTEAFF. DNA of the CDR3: TGTGCCAGCTCACCTGAGTTATCGAACACTGAAGCTTTCTTT.

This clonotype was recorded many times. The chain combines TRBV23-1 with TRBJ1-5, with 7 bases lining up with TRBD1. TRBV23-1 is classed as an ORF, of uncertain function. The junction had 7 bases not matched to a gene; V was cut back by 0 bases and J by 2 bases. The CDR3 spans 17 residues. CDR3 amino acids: CASSQSRQGEGNQPQHF. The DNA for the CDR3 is TGCGCCAGCAGTCAATCCCGACAGGGTGAAGGCAATCAGCCCCAGCATTTT.

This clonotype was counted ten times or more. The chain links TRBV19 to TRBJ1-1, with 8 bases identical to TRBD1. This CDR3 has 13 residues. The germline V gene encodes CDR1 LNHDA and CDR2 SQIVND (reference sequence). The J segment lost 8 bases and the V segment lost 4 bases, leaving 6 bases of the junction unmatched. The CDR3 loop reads CASSKIGQGEAFF. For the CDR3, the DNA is TGTGCCAGTAGTAAGATCGGACAGGGAGAAGCTTTCTTT. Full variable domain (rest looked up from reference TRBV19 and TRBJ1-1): DGGITQSPKYLFRKEGQNVTLSCEQNLNHDAMYWYRQDPGQGLRLIYYSQIVNDFQKGDIAEGYSVSREKKESFPLTVTSAQKNPTAFYLCASSKIGQGEAFFGQGTRLTVV.

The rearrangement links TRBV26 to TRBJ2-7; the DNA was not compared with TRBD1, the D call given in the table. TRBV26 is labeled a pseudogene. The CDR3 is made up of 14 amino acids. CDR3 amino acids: CASSRPGTGYEQYF. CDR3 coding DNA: TGTGCCAGCAGCCGTCCCGGGACAGGCTACGAGCAGTACTTC.

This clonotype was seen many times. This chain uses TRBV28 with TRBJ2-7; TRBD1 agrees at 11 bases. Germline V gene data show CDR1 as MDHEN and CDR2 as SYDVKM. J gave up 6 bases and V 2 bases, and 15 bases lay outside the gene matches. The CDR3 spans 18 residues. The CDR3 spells CASSLIGQGALKSGEQYF. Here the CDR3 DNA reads TGTGCCAGCAGTTTAATTGGACAGGGGGCTCTAAAGTCAGGCGAGCAGTACTTC.

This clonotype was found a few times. CDR3 nucleotides: TGTGCCAGCAGACAGGTTAACTATGGCTACACCTTC. Its translation is CASRQVNYGYTF. The chain employs TRBV6-2 or TRBV6-3 and TRBJ1-2, with D maybe TRBD1 (5 bases). The germline V and J ends were trimmed by 6 bases and 1 base, with 6 bases remaining between them. This CDR3 comprises 12 residues. The germline V gene has CDR1 MNHEY and CDR2 SVGEGT.

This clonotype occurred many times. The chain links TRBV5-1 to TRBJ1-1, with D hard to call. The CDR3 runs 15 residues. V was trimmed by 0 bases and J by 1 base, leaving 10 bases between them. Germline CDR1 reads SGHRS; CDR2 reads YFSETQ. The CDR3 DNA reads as TGCGCCAGCAGCTTGGTGGCTGGCTGGAACACTGAAGCTTTCTTT. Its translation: CASSLVAGWNTEAFF.

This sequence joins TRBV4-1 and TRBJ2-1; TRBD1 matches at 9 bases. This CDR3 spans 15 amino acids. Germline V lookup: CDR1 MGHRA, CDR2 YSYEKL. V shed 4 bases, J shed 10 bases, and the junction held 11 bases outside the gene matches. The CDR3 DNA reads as TGCGCCAGCAGCCCCCCCGGGACAGGGAATAGAGAGCAGTTCTTC. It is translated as CASSPPGTGNREQFF.

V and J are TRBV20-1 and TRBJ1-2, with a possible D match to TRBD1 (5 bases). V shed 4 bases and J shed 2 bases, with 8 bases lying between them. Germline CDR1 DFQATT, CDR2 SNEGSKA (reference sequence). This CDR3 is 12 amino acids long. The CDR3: CSATGGNYGYTF. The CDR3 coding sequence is TGCAGTGCTACCGGGGGAAACTATGGCTACACCTTC.

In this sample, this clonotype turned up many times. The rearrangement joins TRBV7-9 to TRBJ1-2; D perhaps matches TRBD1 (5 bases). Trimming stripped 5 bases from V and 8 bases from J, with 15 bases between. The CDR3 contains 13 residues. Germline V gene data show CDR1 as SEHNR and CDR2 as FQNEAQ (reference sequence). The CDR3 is CASSRDRAGGYTF. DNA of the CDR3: TGTGCCAGCAGCCGAGACAGAGCGGGCGGCTACACCTTC.

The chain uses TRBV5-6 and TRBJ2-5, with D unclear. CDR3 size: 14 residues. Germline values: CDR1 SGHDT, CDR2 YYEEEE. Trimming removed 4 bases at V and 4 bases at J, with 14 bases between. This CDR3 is CASSNPSSGETQYF. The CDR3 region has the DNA TGTGCCAGCAGCAATCCGTCCTCAGGAGAGACCCAGTACTTC.

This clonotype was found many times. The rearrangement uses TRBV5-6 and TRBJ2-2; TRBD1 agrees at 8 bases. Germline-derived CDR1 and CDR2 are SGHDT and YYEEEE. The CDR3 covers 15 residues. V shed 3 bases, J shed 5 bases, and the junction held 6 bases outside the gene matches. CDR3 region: CASSSGQGWTGELFF. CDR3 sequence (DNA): TGTGCCAGCAGCTCCGGACAGGGCTGGACCGGGGAGCTGTTTTTT.

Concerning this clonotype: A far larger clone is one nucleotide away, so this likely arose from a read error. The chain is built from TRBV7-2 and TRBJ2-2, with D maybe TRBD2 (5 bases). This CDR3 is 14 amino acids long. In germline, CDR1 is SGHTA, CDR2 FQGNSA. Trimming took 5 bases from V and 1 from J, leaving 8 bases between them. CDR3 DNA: TGTGCCAGCAGCCCCGGGGTGAACACCGGGGAGCTGTTTTTT. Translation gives CASSPGVNTGELFF.

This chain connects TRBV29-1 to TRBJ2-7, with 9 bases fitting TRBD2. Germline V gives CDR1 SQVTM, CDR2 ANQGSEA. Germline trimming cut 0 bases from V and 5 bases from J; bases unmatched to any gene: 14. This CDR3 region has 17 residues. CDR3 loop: CSVEDRVSGSIWDEQYF. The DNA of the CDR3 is TGCAGCGTTGAAGATCGGGTTAGCGGGAGTATTTGGGACGAGCAGTACTTC.

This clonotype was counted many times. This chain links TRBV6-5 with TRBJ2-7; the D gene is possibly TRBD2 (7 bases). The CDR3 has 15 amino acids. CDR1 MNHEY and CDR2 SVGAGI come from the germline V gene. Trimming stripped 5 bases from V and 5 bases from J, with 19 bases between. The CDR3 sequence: CASSPEGGVRNEQYF. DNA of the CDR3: TGTGCCAGCAGTCCAGAAGGGGGGGTTCGCAACGAGCAGTACTTC.

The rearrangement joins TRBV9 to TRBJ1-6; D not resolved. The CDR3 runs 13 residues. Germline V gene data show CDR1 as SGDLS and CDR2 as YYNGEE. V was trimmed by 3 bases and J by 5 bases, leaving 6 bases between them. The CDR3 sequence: CASSGRDNSPLHF. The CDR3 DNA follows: TGTGCCAGCAGCGGGCGGGATAATTCACCCCTCCACTTT.

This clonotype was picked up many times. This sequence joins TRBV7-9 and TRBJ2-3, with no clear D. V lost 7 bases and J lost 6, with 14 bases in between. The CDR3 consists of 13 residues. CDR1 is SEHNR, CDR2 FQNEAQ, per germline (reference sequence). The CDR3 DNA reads TGTGCCAGCACCCTTAATCTAGAGGATACGCAGTATTTT. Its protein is CASTLNLEDTQYF.

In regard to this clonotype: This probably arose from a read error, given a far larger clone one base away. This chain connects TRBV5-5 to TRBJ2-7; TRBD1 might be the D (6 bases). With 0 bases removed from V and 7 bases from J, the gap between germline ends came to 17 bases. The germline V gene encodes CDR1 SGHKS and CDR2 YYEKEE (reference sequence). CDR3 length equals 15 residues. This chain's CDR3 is CASSLGQGRYNEQYF. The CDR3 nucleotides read TGTGCCAGCAGCTTGGGGCAGGGGCGTTACAATGAGCAGTACTTC.

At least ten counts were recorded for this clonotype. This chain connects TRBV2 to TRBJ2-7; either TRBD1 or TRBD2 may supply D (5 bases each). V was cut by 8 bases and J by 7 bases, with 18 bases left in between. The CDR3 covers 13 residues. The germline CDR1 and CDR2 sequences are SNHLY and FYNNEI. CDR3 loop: CASRKGLAGEQYF. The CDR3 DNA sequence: TGTGCCAGCCGCAAGGGGCTAGCAGGGGAGCAGTACTTC.